These T cell receptor beta chains were read from a single sample in a study of T cell responses to AZD1222 COVID-19 vaccine. Libraries were prepared by immunoSEQ multiplex PCR; TCRdb keeps only in-frame clonotypes and omits some of them. The sample records about 100,000 clones, around 90% being singletons. The sample here was peripheral blood, taken on day 0 of AZD1222 vaccination. The origin of the receptors is an adult in good health. Each CDR3 is given with its conserved first and last residue.

>TRBV5-4|17
CASSLAPTSGMGETQYF
>TRBV2|15
CASSSLPGGPYEQYF
>TRBV28|13
CASSVSSGNTIYF
>TRBV5-5|14
CASSLFPMNTEAFF
>TRBV5-4|14
CASSSRQETYEQYF
>TRBV7-5|15
CVRSLGTGFNSPLHF
>TRBV7-9|13
CASSPTDIYGYTF
>TRBV3-1/TRBV3-2|13
CASSQGYSNTIYF
>TRBV5-1|15
CASTGQGAGTGELFF
>TRBV11-1|12
CASSLAETEQFF
>TRBV19|13
CASSYPGADTQYF
>TRBV5-1|14
CASSETGPEETQYF
>TRBV5-1|14
CASSLGRGDYEQYF
>TRBV2|14
CASVPTGRDNEQFF
>TRBV29-1|13
CSVEQGPGQPQHF
>TRBV4-1|15
CASSHGVASDNEQFF
>TRBV2|14
CATQGPGRSYEQYF
>TRBV11-3|16
CASSSEGQLNTGELFF
>TRBV9|14
CASSVQGWPGELFF
>TRBV19|14
CASSLTGGNEKLFF
>TRBV18|15
CASSPGTSPYNEQFF
>TRBV30|12
CAWDTSYGELFF
>TRBV23-1|15
CASSQSGTWDQPQHF
>TRBV2|14
CASSEETANQPQHF
>TRBV19|15
CASSISPGMDTEAFF
>TRBV29-1|15
CSVDKGGAVSYGYTF
>TRBV6-2/TRBV6-3|17
CASSPGLAGASWYEQYF
>TRBV7-3|15
CASSPTGQGHYGYTF
>TRBV18|13
CATAESLQETQYF
>TRBV30|13
CAWSRTGETEAFF
>TRBV19|17
CASSIRDRRNSNQPQHF
>TRBV2|14
CASSEDVRSGELFF
>TRBV7-8|14
CASTPKGAYGELFF
>TRBV29-1|12
CSAQRGGGEQFF